The 4 T cell receptor beta chains presented below share a single source sample, sequenced in a study of blood T cell repertoires in COVID-19. Method: immunoSEQ multiplex PCR; TCRdb's copy keeps in-frame clones and lacks some. The data show around 100,000 clones, more than 80% seen once. The source material was peripheral blood. These receptors all stem from a human donor in a cohort sampled during active COVID-19.

V usage is TRBV6-5 and J usage is TRBJ1-2, with 12 bases lining up with TRBD1. The CDR3 covers 15 residues. J lost 7 bases, V lost 6 bases, and 9 bases had no gene match. Germline-derived CDR1 and CDR2 are MNHEY and SVGAGI. The DNA for the CDR3 is TGTGCCAGCAGCTACGGGGGACAGGGGGCGACTGGCTACACCTTC. Its translation is CASSYGGQGATGYTF.

The J gene is TRBJ2-7, the V gene TRBV28; 7 bases match TRBD1. Losses at the gene ends were 6 bases for V and 3 bases for J; bases not matched to a gene: 8. Germline CDR1 reads MDHEN; CDR2 reads SYDVKM. This CDR3 is built from 14 residues. CDR3 DNA sequence: TGTGCCAGCAGACGAGGGGGCGGGCACTACGAGCAGTACTTC. Translated: CASRRGGGHYEQYF. Supplemented by reference TRBV28 and TRBJ2-7, the full variable domain reads DVKVTQSSRYLVKRTGEKVFLECVQDMDHENMFWYRQDPGLGLRLIYFSYDVKMKEKGDIPEGYSVSREKKERFSLILESASTNQTSMYLCASRRGGGHYEQYFGPGTRLTVT.

There are a few counts of this clone. The chain joins TRBV6-6 to TRBJ2-1, with D possibly matching TRBD2 (5 bases). The germline CDR1 and CDR2 sequences are MNHNY and SVGAGI (reference sequence). The ends were cut back, 5 bases at V and 5 bases at J, with 13 bases in the middle. The CDR3 consists of 14 residues. In nucleotides, the CDR3 is TGTGCCAGCAGTCGTACTAGGAGCCACAATGAGCAGTTCTTC. It translates to CASSRTRSHNEQFF.

This sequence joins TRBV6-5 and TRBJ2-3; the D is unclear. The CDR3 totals 16 residues. The V end was cut by 3 bases, the J end by 1 base, with 14 bases between. Germline values: CDR1 MNHEY, CDR2 SVGAGI. CDR3 protein: CASSYRGQGGTDTQYF. CDR3 nucleotides: TGTGCCAGCAGTTATCGCGGTCAAGGAGGCACAGATACGCAGTATTTT.